The entry below describes one T cell receptor beta chain. This CDR3 is built from 16 residues. The germline V and J ends were trimmed by 2 bases and 9 bases, with 20 bases remaining between them. Per germline, CDR1 SGDLS and CDR2 YYNGEE. This table comes from immunoSEQ multiplex PCR, and its TCRdb copy is limited to in-frame clones, with some not included. This sample has just under 65,000 clones, with around 88% found just once. The sample originates from a study of PD-1 blockade in mismatch repair-deficient tumors. The specimen was peripheral blood, collected 52 weeks after starting pembrolizumab. The TCR comes from an adult with mismatch repair-deficient cancer. The chain recombines TRBV9 with TRBJ2-2; D remains ambiguous. CDR3 region: CASSVMRDTVFRELFF. CDR3 nucleotides: TGTGCCAGCAGCGTTATGCGTGACACCGTTTTCCGGGAGCTGTTTTTT.